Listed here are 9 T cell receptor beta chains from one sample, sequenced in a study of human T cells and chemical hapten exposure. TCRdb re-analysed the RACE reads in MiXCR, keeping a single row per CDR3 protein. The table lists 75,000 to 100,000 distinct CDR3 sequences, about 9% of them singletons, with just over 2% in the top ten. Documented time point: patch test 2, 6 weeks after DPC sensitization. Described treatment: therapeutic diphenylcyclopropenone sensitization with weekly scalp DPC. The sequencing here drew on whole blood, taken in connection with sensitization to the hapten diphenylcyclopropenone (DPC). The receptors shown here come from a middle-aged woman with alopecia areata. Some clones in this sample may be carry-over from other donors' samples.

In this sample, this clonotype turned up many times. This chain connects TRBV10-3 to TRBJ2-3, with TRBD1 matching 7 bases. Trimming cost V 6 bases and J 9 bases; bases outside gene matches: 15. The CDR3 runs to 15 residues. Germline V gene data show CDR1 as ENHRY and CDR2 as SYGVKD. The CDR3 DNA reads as TGTGCCATCAGACAGACAGACAGGGCGCTAAGCACGCAGTATTTT. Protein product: CAIRQTDRALSTQYF.

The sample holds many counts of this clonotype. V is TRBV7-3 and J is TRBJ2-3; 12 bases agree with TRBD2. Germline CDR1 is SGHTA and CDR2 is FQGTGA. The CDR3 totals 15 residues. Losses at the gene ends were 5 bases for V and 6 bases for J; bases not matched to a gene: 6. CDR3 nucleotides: TGTGCCAGCAGCCTAGCGGGAGGGATCGTCGATACGCAGTATTTT. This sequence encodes CASSLAGGIVDTQYF.

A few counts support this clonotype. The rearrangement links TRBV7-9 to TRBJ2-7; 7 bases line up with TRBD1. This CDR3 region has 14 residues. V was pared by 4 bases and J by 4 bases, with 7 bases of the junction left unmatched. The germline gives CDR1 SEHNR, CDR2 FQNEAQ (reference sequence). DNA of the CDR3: TGTGCCAGCAGCTCGACGACAGGGCGGTACGAGCAGTACTTC. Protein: CASSSTTGRYEQYF.

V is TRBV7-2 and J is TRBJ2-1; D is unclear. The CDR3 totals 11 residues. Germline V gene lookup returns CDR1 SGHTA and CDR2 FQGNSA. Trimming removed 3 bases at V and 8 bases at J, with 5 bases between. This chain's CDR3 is CASSFRYEQFF. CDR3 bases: TGTGCCAGCAGCTTTCGCTATGAGCAGTTCTTC.

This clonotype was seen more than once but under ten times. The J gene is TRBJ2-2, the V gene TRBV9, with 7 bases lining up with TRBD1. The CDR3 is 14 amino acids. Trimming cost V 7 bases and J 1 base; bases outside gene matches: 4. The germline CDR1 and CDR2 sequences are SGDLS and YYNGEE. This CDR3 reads CASGRTGNTGELFF. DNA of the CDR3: TGTGCCAGCGGACGGACAGGGAACACCGGGGAGCTGTTTTTT.

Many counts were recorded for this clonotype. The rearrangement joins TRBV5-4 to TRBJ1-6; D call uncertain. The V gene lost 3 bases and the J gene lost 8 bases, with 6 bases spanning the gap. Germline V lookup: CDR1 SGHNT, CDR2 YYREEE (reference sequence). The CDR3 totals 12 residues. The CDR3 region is CASSSRDSPLHF. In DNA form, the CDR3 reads TGTGCCAGCAGCTCTCGAGATTCACCCCTCCACTTT.

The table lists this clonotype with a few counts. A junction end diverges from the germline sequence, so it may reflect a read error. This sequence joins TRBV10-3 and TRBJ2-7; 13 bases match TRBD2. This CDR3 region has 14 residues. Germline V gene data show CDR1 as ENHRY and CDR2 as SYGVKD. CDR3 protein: CAITEGLAGSRVNF. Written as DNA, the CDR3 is TGTGCCATCACCGAGGGACTAGCGGGATCCCGCGTTAACTTC.

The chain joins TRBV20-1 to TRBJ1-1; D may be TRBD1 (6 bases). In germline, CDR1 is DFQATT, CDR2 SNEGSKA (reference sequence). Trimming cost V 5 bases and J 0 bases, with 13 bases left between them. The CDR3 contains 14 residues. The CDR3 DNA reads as TGCAGTGCTCACAGGGACGGGGTGAACACTGAAGCTTTCTTT. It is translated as CSAHRDGVNTEAFF.

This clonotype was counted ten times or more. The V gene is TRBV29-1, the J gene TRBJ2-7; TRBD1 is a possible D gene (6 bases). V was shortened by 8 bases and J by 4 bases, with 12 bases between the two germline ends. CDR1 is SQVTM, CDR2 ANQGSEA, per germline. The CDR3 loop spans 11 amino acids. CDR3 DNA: TGCAGCATTACACAGGGATACGAGCAGTACTTC. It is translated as CSITQGYEQYF.